Below are 8 T cell receptor beta chains sequenced from a single sample in a study of blood T cell repertoires in COVID-19. Produced via immunoSEQ multiplex PCR; TCRdb's table is partial and in-frame only. The sample contains roughly 62,000 clones, approximately 80% of which appear only once. The sequenced sample was peripheral blood. These receptors all stem from a young man with COVID-19, enrolled during active disease.

This clone was seen only a few times. CDR3 amino acids: CASSYGIQSNTEAFF. CDR3 in DNA: TGTGCCAGCAGTTACGGAATACAGTCGAACACTGAAGCTTTCTTT. The V call is TRBV6-5, the J call TRBJ1-1; D uncertain. The germline gives CDR1 MNHEY, CDR2 SVGAGI. The CDR3 is 15 amino acids. The V end lost 2 bases, the J end lost 1 base, and 11 bases lay between the germline ends.

This rearrangement joins TRBV27 to TRBJ2-5; 12 nucleotides match TRBD2. Germline V gives CDR1 MNHEY, CDR2 SMNVEV (reference sequence). The CDR3 is 15 residues long. V shed 6 bases, J shed 5 bases, and the junction held 7 bases outside the gene matches. This CDR3 is CASRSSGRASETQYF. The CDR3 DNA follows: TGTGCCAGCAGGTCTAGCGGGAGGGCCTCTGAGACCCAGTACTTC.

This clone appeared a few times. The chain employs TRBV4-1 and TRBJ2-7; the match to TRBD1 covers 7 bases. CDR3 length: 15 amino acids. Per germline, CDR1 MGHRA and CDR2 YSYEKL. The junction had 7 bases not matched to a gene; V was cut back by 2 bases and J by 3 bases. In DNA, the CDR3 is TGCGCCAGCAGCCAACCTAAGACAGGGAACTACGAGCAGTACTTC. Its translation is CASSQPKTGNYEQYF.

This rearrangement joins TRBV6-5 to TRBJ1-1, with TRBD1 matching 7 bases. V shed 6 bases, J shed 5 bases, and the junction held 12 bases outside the gene matches. The CDR3 consists of 15 residues. The germline gives CDR1 MNHEY, CDR2 SVGAGI. CDR3 in DNA: TGTGCCAGCAGAAAAGCGACAGGGAGAGGGACTGAAGCTTTCTTT. This encodes CASRKATGRGTEAFF.

V gene TRBV11-2 combines with J gene TRBJ1-1, with D unresolved. This CDR3 comprises 13 residues. V lost 2 bases and J 5 bases, leaving 9 bases between the germline ends. CDR1 is SGHAT, CDR2 FQNNGV, per germline. CDR3 amino acids: CASSLFSETEAFF. In DNA form, the CDR3 reads TGTGCCAGCAGCTTATTCTCGGAGACTGAAGCTTTCTTT. Drawing the rest from reference TRBV11-2 and TRBJ1-1, the complete variable domain is EAGVAQSPRYKIIEKRQSVAFWCNPISGHATLYWYQQILGQGPKLLIQFQNNGVVDDSQLPKDRFSAERLKGVDSTLKIQPAKLEDSAVYLCASSLFSETEAFFGQGTRLTVV.

The chain is built from TRBV6-5 and TRBJ2-1, with D perhaps being TRBD1 or TRBD2 (5 bases each). CDR1 and CDR2 from the germline V gene are MNHEY and SVGAGI. The CDR3 spans 12 residues. Deletions cut 4 bases from V and 15 bases from J, with 16 bases between. CDR3: CASSFSGSGPFF. The CDR3 coding sequence is TGTGCCAGCAGTTTCTCAGGGAGCGGTCCGTTCTTC.

CDR3 amino acids: CASSIYGESEQFF. The CDR3 region has the DNA TGTGCCAGTAGTATTTATGGAGAGAGTGAGCAGTTCTTC. The chain employs TRBV19 and TRBJ2-1; D is undetermined. The CDR3 has 13 residues. The germline V and J ends were trimmed by 3 bases and 9 bases, with 12 bases remaining between them. Germline CDR1 LNHDA, CDR2 SQIVND (reference sequence). Based on the CDR3 plus reference TRBV19 and TRBJ2-1, the full variable domain is DGGITQSPKYLFRKEGQNVTLSCEQNLNHDAMYWYRQDPGQGLRLIYYSQIVNDFQKGDIAEGYSVSREKKESFPLTVTSAQKNPTAFYLCASSIYGESEQFFGPGTRLTVL.

This rearrangement joins TRBV18 to TRBJ1-2, with D perhaps matching TRBD1 (5 bases). The V end lost 3 bases, the J end lost 2 bases, and 13 bases lay between the germline ends. The CDR3 has 15 amino acids. Germline V gene data show CDR1 as KGHSH and CDR2 as LQKENI. DNA for the CDR3: TGTGCCAGCTCACCTTCCGACAGCAGGAACTATGGCTACACCTTC. It is translated as CASSPSDSRNYGYTF.